This T cell receptor (beta chain) was obtained from a study of T cell responses to AZD1222 COVID-19 vaccine (dated by TCRdb to about 2021). Notes on the research overall: AZD1222 recipients whose second dose came at about 4 weeks and those whose second dose came at about 12 weeks were combined into one group, since spike-specific TCR depth and breadth did not differ between the two schedules. TCR sequencing was performed for 230 to 250 trial participants, of whom 200 to 220 were given two doses of AZD1222 and around 25 were given two doses of MenACWY control vaccine. Trial participants were enrolled into age subgroups of 18-55, 56-69 and 70-plus years, which contained around 150, 29 and 61 TCR-sequenced participants, respectively.

The time point label, read with the paper, signifies: baseline before first vaccination. Vaccinee samples were obtained from the UK trials COV001 and COV002, which included a single-blind randomized controlled phase 2/3 trial of AZD1222 (ChAdOx1 nCoV-19) in healthy adults. For TCRbeta chain sequencing, PBMC samples were collected from trial participants at day 0 and at day 28 after the second dose. Paper-wide results and their limitations: Because no day 14 peak-response samples were available, the repertoires could be characterized only after the peak T cell response. Nearly half of unique spike-specific TCRs reportedly recognized epitopes outside regions mutated in the B.1.351 and B.1.1.7 variants. Conclusions about previously exposed vaccinees were limited because only six AZD1222 recipients were SARS-CoV-2 seropositive at baseline. The 56-69-year group was small, and its depth increase did not reach significance, likely because of low power. Participants were mostly white British, with more females than males. The authors suggested clonal diversity may have been underestimated. A significant rise in spike-specific TCR breadth and depth was observed after two AZD1222 doses relative to day 0 and relative to MenACWY recipients. The whole spike protein was spanned by vaccine-associated CD4 TCRs, and dominant responses were seen in regions 160-218 and 743-854.

The CDR3 regions of human TCRbeta chains were subjected to immunosequencing. Concerning the study's data processing: Repertoire TCRs were checked for matches against a reference library of SARS-CoV-2-specific TCRs that had been generated using the MIRA antigen-specificity platform. Breadth was defined as the fraction of unique TCRs that were SARS-CoV-2-associated. Depth was defined as the fraction of total T cells that were SARS-CoV-2-associated. Each spike-specific TCR was assigned to its reactive spike region and to a CD4 or CD8 class using the MIRA data. Log10-transformed breadth and depth values were compared by one-way ANOVA with Sidak's multiple comparisons tests. TCRdb re-hosts the immuneACCESS table, in-frame sequences only. Its copies lack some clones; in the studies checked, an unresolved V gene accounts for under half of them, and the cause for the rest is not known. V and J calls and clone size are as listed in that table; D and trimming were resolved from the DNA. The sample includes approximately 100,000 clones, with about 89% observed a single time. The ten biggest clones cover about 3.7% of the sample.

As to this clone: No cognate antigen has been identified for it. No base quality information exists; no much larger clone differs at one position.

V ends up 3 bases short and J 8 bases short, with an unmatched junction base count of 5. Its CDR3 holds 13 amino acids, cysteine through phenylalanine. Only CDR3 DNA is held: 39 bases, read in frame from base 1. The germline V gene provides CDR1 SGHDT and CDR2 YYEEEE. The V gene is TRBV5-6 and the J gene is TRBJ1-3, with 7 bases matching TRBD1. The sample in question was peripheral blood, obtained on day 0 of AZD1222 vaccination. This clonotype was obtained from an adult in good health. The nucleotide sequence reads as follows: TGTGCCAGCAGCTCGGCAGGGGGGGACACCATATATTTT. Translated, it gives CASSSAGGDTIYF.